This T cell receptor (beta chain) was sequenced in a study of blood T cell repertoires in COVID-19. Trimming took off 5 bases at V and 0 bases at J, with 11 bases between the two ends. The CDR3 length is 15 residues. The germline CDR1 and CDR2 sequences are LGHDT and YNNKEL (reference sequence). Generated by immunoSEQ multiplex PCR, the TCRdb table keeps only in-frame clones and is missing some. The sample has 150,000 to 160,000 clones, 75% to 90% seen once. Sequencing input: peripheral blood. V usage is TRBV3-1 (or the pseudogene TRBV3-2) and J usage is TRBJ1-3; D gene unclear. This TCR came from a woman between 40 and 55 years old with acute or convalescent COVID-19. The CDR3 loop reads CASSSTASSGNTIYF. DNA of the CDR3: TGTGCCAGCAGCTCGACGGCTAGCTCTGGAAACACCATATATTTT.